The source of this TCR beta chain is a study of T cell changes during pregnancy in multiple sclerosis. Germline CDR1 and CDR2: SGHAT and FQNNGV. Trimming pared 2 bases from V and 6 bases from J, leaving 6 bases between. The CDR3 spans 12 residues. Data came from immunoSEQ multiplex PCR; TCRdb stores just in-frame clones and leaves some out. The sample includes 36,000 or so clones, more than 75% seen only once; the top ten take roughly 0.52%. This receptor was identified in a female donor with multiple sclerosis, enrolled in a pregnancy study. The sample here was CD4+ T cells from peripheral blood mononuclear cells, taken in the first trimester of pregnancy. The chain joins TRBV11-2 to TRBJ2-3, with D hard to call. DNA for the CDR3: TGTGCCAGCAGCTTATTGCGGGATACGCAGTATTTT. Translating gives CASSLLRDTQYF.